Shown below are 23 T cell receptor beta chains from a single sample sequenced in a study of blood T cell repertoires in COVID-19. Generated by immunoSEQ multiplex PCR, the TCRdb table keeps only in-frame clones and is missing some. The sample consists of tens of thousands of clones, around 86% of them appearing once. Sequencing used peripheral blood. The receptors were sampled from a human donor in a cohort sampled during active COVID-19. The donor label of this sample is uncertain.

This clone was found a few times. This sequence joins TRBV9 and TRBJ2-1; 8 nucleotides align to TRBD2. The CDR3 covers 14 residues. Germline CDR1 SGDLS, CDR2 YYNGEE. V was clipped by 0 bases and J by 7 bases; unmatched bases: 3. In nucleotides, the CDR3 is TGTGCCAGCAGCGTAGCCGGGGGGGTAAATGAGCAGTTCTTC. Translating it yields CASSVAGGVNEQFF.

In its sample, this clone was seen once. The chain uses TRBV9 and TRBJ1-5; 9 bases agree with TRBD1. The CDR3 runs to 16 residues. Germline V gives CDR1 SGDLS, CDR2 YYNGEE. Trimming cost V 4 bases and J 0 bases; bases outside gene matches: 5. The CDR3 DNA sequence: TGTGCCAGCAGCCCAGGGGGACAGGGTAGCAATCAGCCCCAGCATTTT. Amino acid sequence: CASSPGGQGSNQPQHF.

The chain uses TRBV3-1 (or the pseudogene TRBV3-2) and TRBJ2-5, with 13 bases matching TRBD2. CDR1 is LGHDT, CDR2 YNNKEL, per germline (reference sequence). The CDR3 extends over 17 amino acids. J lost 5 bases, V lost 5 bases, and 11 bases had no gene match. CDR3 in amino acids: CASSSWTSGGGRETQYF. CDR3 sequence (DNA): TGTGCCAGCAGCTCGTGGACTAGCGGGGGAGGACGGGAGACCCAGTACTTC.

This chain connects TRBV6-6 to TRBJ2-3; D is perhaps TRBD1 (6 bases). V lost 5 bases to trimming and J lost 1 base, with 13 bases between them. Looked up from germline, CDR1 is MNHNY and CDR2 is SVGAGI (reference sequence). This CDR3 contains 15 residues. As DNA, the CDR3 is TGTGCCAGCAGTCTCGGCCGGACAGGCACAGATACGCAGTATTTT. It encodes CASSLGRTGTDTQYF.

This chain connects TRBV6-9 to TRBJ2-3; D remains ambiguous. Germline V lookup: CDR1 MNHGY, CDR2 SVAAGI. The CDR3 is 14 amino acids. V lost 5 bases and J lost 2, with 11 bases in between. CDR3 DNA: TGTGCCAGCAGTCCTTACCCTACCACAGATACGCAGTATTTT. Protein: CASSPYPTTDTQYF.

This clone has just a few counts. This chain links TRBV21-1 with TRBJ1-2; TRBD1 is the table's D call, not checked against the DNA. TRBV21-1 is annotated as a pseudogene. The CDR3 has 16 residues. DNA for the CDR3: TGTGCCAGCAGCAAAGAGACAGGGTCCCTGGGGAATGGCTACACCTTC. It is translated as CASSKETGSLGNGYTF.

The genes are TRBV9 and TRBJ2-7; 8 bases line up with TRBD1. J was trimmed by 3 bases and V by 4 bases; bases with no gene match: 12. CDR1 SGDLS and CDR2 YYNGEE come from the germline V gene. This CDR3 spans 16 amino acids. The CDR3 loop is CASSPFQGAPLYEQYF. CDR3 sequence (DNA): TGTGCCAGCAGCCCATTTCAGGGGGCTCCGCTCTACGAGCAGTACTTC.

The table lists this clone with a count of one. This chain connects TRBV7-9 to TRBJ2-7; tentative D call: TRBD2 (6 bases). The ends were cut back, 5 bases at V and 3 bases at J, with 14 bases in the middle. CDR3 size: 14 residues. Germline values: CDR1 SEHNR, CDR2 FQNEAQ (reference sequence). The CDR3 sequence: CASSLPRGYYEQYF. The CDR3 DNA reads as TGTGCCAGCAGCCTCCCCCGGGGGTACTACGAGCAGTACTTC.

This chain joins TRBV10-2 and TRBJ1-6; 8 positions agree with TRBD1. V dropped 6 bases and J dropped 6; count of bases not matched to a gene: 10. Germline V gene data show CDR1 as WSHSY and CDR2 as SAAADI. The CDR3 runs 16 residues. The CDR3 protein is CASRADRDSCNSPLHF. The CDR3 coding sequence is TGCGCCAGCAGGGCGGACAGGGATAGTTGTAATTCACCCCTCCACTTT.

The rearrangement links TRBV28 to TRBJ1-2; D uncertain. The V gene lost 1 base and the J gene lost 7 bases, with 19 bases spanning the gap. Germline assignment: CDR1 MDHEN and CDR2 SYDVKM. The CDR3 covers 16 residues. The CDR3 sequence is CASSLFGRRAPGGYTF. In DNA, the CDR3 is TGTGCCAGCAGTTTATTCGGCAGGAGGGCTCCTGGTGGCTACACCTTC.

CDR3 nucleotides: TGTGCCAGCAGTGAATTGAGCGGGGGGGCGGCCGAGCAGTACTTC. This codes for CASSELSGGAAEQYF. V gene TRBV6-1 combines with J gene TRBJ2-7, with TRBD2 matching 10 bases. CDR1 is MNHNS and CDR2 is SASEGT in the germline V gene. V shed 2 bases and J 6 bases; nucleotides not matched to a gene: 7. The CDR3 extends over 15 amino acids.

The rearrangement joins TRBV6-2 or TRBV6-3 to TRBJ1-5; D is unresolved. Germline loops: CDR1 MNHEY, CDR2 SVGEGT. This CDR3 has 13 residues. V was cut by 0 bases and J by 9 bases, with 9 bases left in between. CDR3 sequence (DNA): TGTGCCAGCAGTTACTCGATGGGCCGGCCCCAGCATTTT. Amino acid sequence: CASSYSMGRPQHF.

The chain joins TRBV7-2 to TRBJ2-5; unclear D gene. V shed 2 bases and J shed 1 base, with 11 bases lying between them. Germline lookup yields CDR1 SGHTA and CDR2 FQGNSA. This CDR3 is built from 15 residues. This CDR3 reads CASSLLRQRQETQYF. The CDR3 DNA sequence: TGTGCCAGCAGCTTACTTCGGCAGCGCCAAGAGACCCAGTACTTC.

This chain joins TRBV24-1 and TRBJ1-2, with D unresolved. CDR3 length: 14 residues. Germline V gives CDR1 KGHDR, CDR2 SFDVKD. The V end lost 3 bases, the J end lost 8 bases, and 15 bases lay between the germline ends. For the CDR3, the DNA is TGTGCCACCAGTGATCAGACACGAGTCGGAGGCTACACCTTC. Amino acids: CATSDQTRVGGYTF.

This chain uses TRBV4-2 with TRBJ2-2; no definite D call. Trimming removed 0 bases at V and 6 bases at J, with 8 bases between. CDR1 LGHNA and CDR2 YNFKEQ come from the germline V gene. This CDR3 contains 14 residues. CDR3 residues: CASSQDFRAGELFF. In nucleotides, the CDR3 is TGTGCCAGCAGCCAAGATTTTCGCGCCGGGGAGCTGTTTTTT.

The J gene is TRBJ2-1, the V gene TRBV7-3, with 7 bases lining up with TRBD1. This CDR3 has 13 amino acids. Trimming removed 5 bases from V and 4 bases from J; junction bases left unmatched: 2. Germline V gene lookup returns CDR1 SGHTA and CDR2 FQGTGA. CDR3 nucleotides: TGTGCCAGCAGCCGGGACAGATACAATGAGCAGTTCTTC. Protein: CASSRDRYNEQFF.

The chain employs TRBV2 and TRBJ1-1; no firm D call. V lost 5 bases to trimming and J lost 6 bases, with 13 bases between them. Per germline, CDR1 SNHLY and CDR2 FYNNEI. The CDR3 is 13 residues long. The CDR3 reads CASSRDTYSEAFF. CDR3 DNA sequence: TGTGCCAGCAGTCGTGACACTTACTCTGAAGCTTTCTTT. Drawing the rest from reference TRBV2 and TRBJ1-1, the complete variable domain is EPEVTQTPSHQVTQMGQEVILRCVPISNHLYFYWYRQILGQKVEFLVSFYNNEISEKSEIFDDQFSVERPDGSNFTLKIRSTKLEDSAMYFCASSRDTYSEAFFGQGTRLTVV.

The chain combines TRBV2 with TRBJ2-1; the match to TRBD1 covers 12 bases. CDR3 size: 14 residues. J gave up 15 bases and V 4 bases, and 10 bases lay outside the gene matches. The germline CDR1 and CDR2 sequences are SNHLY and FYNNEI. Written as DNA, the CDR3 is TGTGCCAGCAGTGCCGGGACAGGGGGCCTTTCGCGGTTCTTC. Translating it yields CASSAGTGGLSRFF.

This clone came up a few times. This sequence joins TRBV5-1 and TRBJ2-1, with 8 bases aligning to TRBD1. This CDR3 has 15 amino acids. V trimming: 2 bases; J trimming: 7 bases; junction bases outside the gene matches: 8. Germline V gene sequence: CDR1 SGHRS, CDR2 YFSETQ. The CDR3 sequence is CASSFAQGVRNEQFF. CDR3 nucleotides: TGCGCCAGCAGCTTTGCACAGGGGGTTAGGAATGAGCAGTTCTTC.

The chain is built from TRBV30 and TRBJ1-3, with D hard to call. Per germline, CDR1 GTSNPN and CDR2 SVGIG (reference sequence). This CDR3 has 13 residues. Trimming shortened V by 2 bases and J by 0 bases, and 5 bases separated the two germline ends. DNA of the CDR3: TGTGCCTGGAGTAGTAGCTCTGGAAACACCATATATTTT. It specifies CAWSSSSGNTIYF.

The chain combines TRBV27 with TRBJ1-6, with D possibly matching TRBD1 (5 bases). The V end lost 5 bases, the J end lost 7 bases, and 18 bases lay between the germline ends. The CDR3 extends over 16 amino acids. Germline CDR1 is MNHEY and CDR2 is SMNVEV (reference sequence). CDR3 in DNA: TGTGCCAGCAGTGCCCCACCCGGGGGTGGGAATTCACCCCTCCACTTT. It yields the protein CASSAPPGGGNSPLHF.

The J gene is TRBJ2-5, the V gene TRBV5-1; D might be TRBD1 (5 bases). This CDR3 is built from 16 residues. The germline CDR1 and CDR2 sequences are SGHRS and YFSETQ. Trimming stripped 2 bases from V and 4 bases from J, with 18 bases between. DNA of the CDR3: TGCGCCAGCAGCTTCTTCCTCAGCAAGGGGCTAGAGACCCAGTACTTC. Its protein product is CASSFFLSKGLETQYF. Supplemented by reference TRBV5-1 and TRBJ2-5, the full variable domain reads KAGVTQTPRYLIKTRGQQVTLSCSPISGHRSVSWYQQTPGQGLQFLFEYFSETQRNKGNFPGRFSGRQFSNSRSEMNVSTLELGDSALYLCASSFFLSKGLETQYFGPGTRLLVL.

J is TRBJ2-6 and V is TRBV28; weak D call: TRBD1 (5 bases). CDR1 MDHEN and CDR2 SYDVKM come from the germline V gene. Trimming left V 5 bases short and J 2 bases short, with 13 bases between. CDR3 length equals 16 residues. The CDR3 loop is CASSQLVRAGANVLTF. For the CDR3, the DNA is TGTGCCAGCAGTCAATTGGTCAGGGCTGGGGCCAACGTCCTGACTTTC. The variable domain in full, with the rest retrieved from reference TRBV28 and TRBJ2-6, is DVKVTQSSRYLVKRTGEKVFLECVQDMDHENMFWYRQDPGLGLRLIYFSYDVKMKEKGDIPEGYSVSREKKERFSLILESASTNQTSMYLCASSQLVRAGANVLTFGAGSRLTVL.